This T cell receptor (beta chain) stems from a study of blood T cell repertoires in COVID-19. The overall study: The United States, Italy and Spain provided the acute and convalescent COVID-19 samples. The cDNA or gDNA used as material had been derived from T cells, B-cell-depleted T cells, or PBMCs.

Per the authors' pipeline: Estimation of nucleated cell counts relied on the amplification of reference gene primers. The assay was immunoSEQ multiplex PCR, and TCRdb's table has in-frame clones only and misses some. Clonal size and the V and J genes are those of that table, whereas D and trimming came from the DNA. Of 150,000 to 200,000 clones detected, about 81% appear once; the ten largest clones hold approximately 10%. Germline loops: CDR1 SGDLS, CDR2 YYNGEE. V was pared by 4 bases and J by 0 bases, with 8 bases between. The CDR3 runs to 13 residues. The chain uses TRBV9 and TRBJ2-7; a weak D match, TRBD2 (5 bases). The TCR was taken from a human donor in a cohort sampled during active COVID-19. Material: peripheral blood. Here the CDR3 reads CASSPGVSYEQYF. Here the CDR3 DNA reads TGTGCCAGCAGCCCCGGGGTCTCCTACGAGCAGTACTTC.